Sequencing of this TCR beta chain was carried out in a study of metastatic and nonmetastatic thyroid tumors. In its sample, this clone was seen many times. TCRdb recomputed clones from the PCR reads via MiXCR. This sample has about 82,000 clones, with 9.5% to 15% found just once. This CDR3 spans 17 amino acids. V lost 2 bases, J lost 2 bases, and 2 bases stayed unmatched. CDR1 LGHNA and CDR2 YNFKEQ come from the germline V gene. All patients were treatment-naive before thyroid surgery. The V call is TRBV4-2, the J call TRBJ2-1, with TRBD2 matching 14 bases. Sequencing was carried out using tumor tissue. The receptor was derived from a female donor with papillary thyroid cancer or a benign thyroid nodule (not recorded which). Some clones in this sample may be carry-over from other donors' samples. CDR3 sequence (DNA): TGTGCCAGCAGCCAACAGACTAGCGGGAGGGCCTACAATGAGCAGTTCTTC. Amino acid sequence: CASSQQTSGRAYNEQFF.